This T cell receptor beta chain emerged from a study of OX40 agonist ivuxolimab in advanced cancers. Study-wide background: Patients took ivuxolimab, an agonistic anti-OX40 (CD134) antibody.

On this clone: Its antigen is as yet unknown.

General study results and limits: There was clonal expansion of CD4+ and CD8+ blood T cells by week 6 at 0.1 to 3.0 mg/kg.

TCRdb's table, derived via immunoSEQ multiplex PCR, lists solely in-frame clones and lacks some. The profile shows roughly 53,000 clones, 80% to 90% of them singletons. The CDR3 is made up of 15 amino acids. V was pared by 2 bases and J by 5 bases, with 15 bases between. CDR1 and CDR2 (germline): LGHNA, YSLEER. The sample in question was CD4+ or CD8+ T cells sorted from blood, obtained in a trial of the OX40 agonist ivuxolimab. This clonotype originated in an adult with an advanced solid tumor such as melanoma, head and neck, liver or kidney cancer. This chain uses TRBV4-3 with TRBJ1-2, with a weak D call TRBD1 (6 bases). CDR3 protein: CASSQRTAGPYGYTF. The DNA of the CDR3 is TGCGCCAGCAGCCAACGGACAGCGGGCCCGTATGGCTACACCTTC.